This T cell receptor (beta chain) was retrieved from a study of vaccination and CD4 T cells after COVID-19. Of note for this clonotype: Its target is unknown.

V lost 4 bases and J 6 bases, leaving 17 bases between the germline ends. The germline gives CDR1 SGHDN, CDR2 FVKESK. This CDR3 spans 15 amino acids. As for treatment: roughly ten-day PBMC culture with coronavirus spike peptide pools or control peptides (ViraFEST assay). Sequencing of DNA taken from cultured CD4+ T cells relied on the Oncomine TCR Beta short-read assay. TCRdb analysed the PCR reads with MiXCR anew, one entry per CDR3 protein. The sample has 20,000 to 25,000 distinct CDR3 sequences; around 42% are singletons. The V call is TRBV14, the J call TRBJ2-3; TRBD2 is a possible D gene (6 bases). The sample consisted of CD4+ T cells from blood, cultured in vitro. This TCR was sampled from a human donor who had recovered from COVID-19. CDR3 region: CASSPPWGEWDTQYF. The CDR3 bases are TGTGCCAGCAGCCCACCTTGGGGGGAGTGGGATACGCAGTATTTT.